Listed here is a single T cell receptor beta chain. Its antigen is still unknown. Primers: 60 Vbeta forward and 13 Jbeta reverse. The table came from immunoSEQ multiplex PCR; TCRdb's copy has only in-frame clones and leaves some out. The sample totals some 200,000 clones; its top ten clones hold approximately 0.72%. This sample is part of a study of cytomegalovirus exposure and HLA in healthy donors. Trimming took 5 bases from V and 6 from J; bases not matched to a gene: 6. CDR1 PRHDT and CDR2 FYEKMQ come from the germline V gene (reference sequence). CDR3 length equals 13 residues. Overall study results and limits: Later on, analysis showed that most CMV-associated TCR beta chains appeared to be HLA-restricted. Cytomegalovirus status was reportedly diagnosed by the classifier with high specificity and sensitivity.

Specimen: PBMCs. V gene TRBV13 combines with J gene TRBJ1-2, with 7 nucleotides matching TRBD1. The origin of this receptor is a young woman in good health and CMV-seropositive. This CDR3 reads CASSLDREDGYTF. Written as DNA, the CDR3 is TGTGCCAGCAGCCTCGACAGGGAAGATGGCTACACCTTC. The complete variable domain, with remaining parts taken from reference TRBV13 and TRBJ1-2, reads AAGVIQSPRHLIKEKRETATLKCYPIPRHDTVYWYQQGPGQDPQFLISFYEKMQSDKGSIPDRFSAQQFSDYHSELNMSSLELGDSALYFCASSLDREDGYTFGSGTRLTVV.